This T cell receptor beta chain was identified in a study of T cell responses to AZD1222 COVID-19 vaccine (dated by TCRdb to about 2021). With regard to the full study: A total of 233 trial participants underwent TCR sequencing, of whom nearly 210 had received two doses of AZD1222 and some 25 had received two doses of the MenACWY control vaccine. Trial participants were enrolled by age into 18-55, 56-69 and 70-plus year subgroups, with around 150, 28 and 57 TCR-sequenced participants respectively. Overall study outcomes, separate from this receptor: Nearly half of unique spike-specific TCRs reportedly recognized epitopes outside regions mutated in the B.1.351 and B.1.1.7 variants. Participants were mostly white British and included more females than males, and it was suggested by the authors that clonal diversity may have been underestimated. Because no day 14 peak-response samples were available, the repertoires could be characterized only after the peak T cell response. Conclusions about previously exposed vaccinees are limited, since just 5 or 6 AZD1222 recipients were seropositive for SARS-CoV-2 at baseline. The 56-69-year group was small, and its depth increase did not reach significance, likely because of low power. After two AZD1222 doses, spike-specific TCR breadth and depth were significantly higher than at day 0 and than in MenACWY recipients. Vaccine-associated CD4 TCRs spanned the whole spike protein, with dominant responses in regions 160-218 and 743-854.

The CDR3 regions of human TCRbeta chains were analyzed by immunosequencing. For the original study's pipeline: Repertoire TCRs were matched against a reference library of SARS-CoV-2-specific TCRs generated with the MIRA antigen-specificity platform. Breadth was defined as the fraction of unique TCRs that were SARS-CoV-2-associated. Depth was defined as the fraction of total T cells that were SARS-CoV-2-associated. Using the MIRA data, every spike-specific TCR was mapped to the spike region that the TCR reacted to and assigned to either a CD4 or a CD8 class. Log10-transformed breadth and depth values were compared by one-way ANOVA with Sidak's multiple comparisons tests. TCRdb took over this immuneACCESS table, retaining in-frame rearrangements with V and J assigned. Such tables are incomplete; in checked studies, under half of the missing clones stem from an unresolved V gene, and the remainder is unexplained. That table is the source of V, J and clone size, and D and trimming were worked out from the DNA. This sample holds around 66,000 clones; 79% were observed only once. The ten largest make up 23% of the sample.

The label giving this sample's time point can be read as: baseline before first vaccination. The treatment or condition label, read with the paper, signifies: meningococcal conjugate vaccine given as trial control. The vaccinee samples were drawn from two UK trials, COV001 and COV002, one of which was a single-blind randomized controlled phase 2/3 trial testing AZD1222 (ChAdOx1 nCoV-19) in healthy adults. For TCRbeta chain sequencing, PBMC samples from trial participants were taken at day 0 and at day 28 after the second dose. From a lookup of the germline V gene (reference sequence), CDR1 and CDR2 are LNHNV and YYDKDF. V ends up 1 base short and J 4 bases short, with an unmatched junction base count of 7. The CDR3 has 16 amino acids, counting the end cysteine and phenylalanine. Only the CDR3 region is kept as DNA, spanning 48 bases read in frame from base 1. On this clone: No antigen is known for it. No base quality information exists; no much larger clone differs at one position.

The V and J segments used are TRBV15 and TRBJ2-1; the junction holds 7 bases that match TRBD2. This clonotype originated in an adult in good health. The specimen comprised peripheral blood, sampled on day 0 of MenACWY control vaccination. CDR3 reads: CATSRVGGGKYNEQFF. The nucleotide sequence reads TGTGCCACCAGCAGAGTGGGGGGAGGGAAGTACAATGAGCAGTTCTTC.